The rows below give T cell receptor beta chains drawn from one sample of a study of OX40 agonist ivuxolimab in advanced cancers. This table comes from immunoSEQ multiplex PCR, and its TCRdb copy is limited to in-frame clones, with some not included. The sample contains approximately 100,000 clones, about 90% of which appear only once. The sequenced sample was CD4+ or CD8+ T cells sorted from blood, obtained in a trial of the OX40 agonist ivuxolimab. These receptors were collected from an adult with an advanced solid tumor such as melanoma, head and neck, liver or kidney cancer. Both conserved end residues are part of each CDR3. D genes are given only for firm matches. Clone size is stated in some rows and not others, as once, few, many or a class when expanded.

d_call j_call clone_size v_call cdr3_aa cdr3_nt
- TRBJ2-5 once TRBV19 CASRAGGTPQETQYF TGTGCCAGTAGGGCAGGGGGGACCCCACAAGAGACCCAGTACTTC
TRBD1 TRBJ1-3 - TRBV6-5 CASSYGQGASGNTIYF TGTGCCAGCAGTTACGGACAGGGGGCCTCTGGAAACACCATATATTTT
- TRBJ2-2 - TRBV7-2 CASSLVTENTGELFF TGTGCCAGCAGCTTAGTAACAGAGAACACCGGGGAGCTGTTTTTT
TRBD2 TRBJ2-1 - TRBV7-9 CASSLPLAGGLYNEQFF TGTGCCAGCAGCTTACCACTAGCGGGGGGACTATACAATGAGCAGTTCTTC
- TRBJ2-7 - TRBV7-6 CASSFLGRLDEQYF TGTGCCAGCAGCTTTTTGGGCAGGTTGGACGAGCAGTACTTC
- TRBJ2-5 - TRBV28 CASSPWGAQYF TGTGCCAGCAGTCCCTGGGGTGCCCAGTACTTC
TRBD1 TRBJ2-3 - TRBV27 CASSQGQAATQYF TGTGCCAGCAGTCAAGGACAGGCTGCGACGCAGTATTTT
- TRBJ1-4 once TRBV4-3 CASSQDRAGSEKLFF TGCGCCAGCAGCCAAGATCGGGCAGGGTCTGAAAAACTGTTTTTT
- TRBJ1-5 - TRBV28 CASSYSQGGNQPQHF TGTGCCAGCAGTTACTCACAGGGCGGCAATCAGCCCCAGCATTTT
- TRBJ1-1 - TRBV2 CASSSSGTVNTEAFF TGTGCCAGCAGTTCCTCCGGGACGGTTAACACTGAAGCTTTCTTT
TRBD1 TRBJ2-7 - TRBV18 CASSPMGQSSYEQYF TGTGCCAGCTCACCAATGGGACAGAGCTCCTACGAGCAGTACTTC
TRBD1 TRBJ2-7 - TRBV28 CASGIRQGARNEQYF TGTGCCAGCGGAATAAGACAGGGGGCGAGAAACGAGCAGTACTTC
TRBD2 TRBJ2-3 - TRBV7-2 CASSLEAAGGQDTQYF TGTGCCAGCAGCTTAGAGGCAGCGGGGGGGCAAGATACGCAGTATTTT
- TRBJ1-6 - TRBV28 CASKVGGQADSPLHF TGTGCCAGCAAGGTCGGGGGGCAGGCGGATTCACCCCTCCACTTT
- TRBJ2-7 - TRBV18 CASSPPTESYEQYF TGTGCCAGCTCACCACCGACAGAGAGCTACGAGCAGTACTTC
TRBD2 TRBJ2-1 - TRBV7-2 CASSLVLAGDPEQFF TGTGCCAGCAGCTTGGTACTAGCGGGGGATCCGGAGCAGTTCTTC
- TRBJ1-2 - TRBV20-1 CSAPGGGGYTF TGCAGTGCGCCGGGGGGCGGTGGCTACACCTTC
TRBD1 TRBJ2-7 - TRBV5-1 CASSPGQGEQYF TGCGCCAGCAGCCCCGGACAGGGCGAGCAGTACTTC
- TRBJ2-2 - TRBV6-5 CASRQGSTGELFF TGTGCCAGCAGACAGGGTTCCACCGGGGAGCTGTTTTTT